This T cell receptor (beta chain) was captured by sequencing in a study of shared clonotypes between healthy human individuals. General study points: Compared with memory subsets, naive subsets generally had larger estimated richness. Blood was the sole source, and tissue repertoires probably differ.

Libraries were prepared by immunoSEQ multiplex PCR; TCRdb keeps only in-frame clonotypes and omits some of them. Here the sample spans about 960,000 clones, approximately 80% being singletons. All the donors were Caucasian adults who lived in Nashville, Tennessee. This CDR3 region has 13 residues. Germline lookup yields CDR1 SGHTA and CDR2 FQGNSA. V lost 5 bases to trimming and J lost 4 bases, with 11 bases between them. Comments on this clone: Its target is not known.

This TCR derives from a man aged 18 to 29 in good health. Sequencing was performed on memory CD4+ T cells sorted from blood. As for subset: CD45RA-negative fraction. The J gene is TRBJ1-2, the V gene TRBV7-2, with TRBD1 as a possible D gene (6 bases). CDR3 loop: CASSGGGSYGYTF. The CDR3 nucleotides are TGTGCCAGCAGCGGAGGGGGGAGCTATGGCTACACCTTC. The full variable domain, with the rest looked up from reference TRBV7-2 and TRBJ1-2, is GAGVSQSPSNKVTEKGKDVELRCDPISGHTALYWYRQSLGQGLEFLIYFQGNSAPDKSGLPSDRFSAERTGGSVSTLTIQRTQQEDSAVYLCASSGGGSYGYTFGSGTRLTVV.